Below are 10 T cell receptor beta chains sequenced from a single sample in a study of CD8+ T cells in alopecia areata. RNA extraction was followed by reverse transcription into cDNA, which acted as the sequencing template. Sequencing used immunoSEQ multiplex PCR; TCRdb keeps in-frame clones, though not all of them. The sample comprises more than 95,000 clones, roughly two fifths of which are singletons, and over 3% rests with the top ten. Sequencing input: CD4+ T cells sorted from blood. The receptors were sampled from a human donor with alopecia areata.

This clone has just a few counts. The chain uses TRBV29-1 and TRBJ2-1; D is undetermined. Looked up from germline, CDR1 is SQVTM and CDR2 is ANQGSEA. V was shortened by 5 bases and J by 7 bases, with 9 bases between the two germline ends. The CDR3 consists of 11 residues. The CDR3 DNA reads TGCAGCGTTACCCTGGGGAATGAGCAGTTCTTC. Translated, it gives CSVTLGNEQFF.

The chain couples TRBV30 to TRBJ1-2; perhaps TRBD1 as D (5 bases). In germline, CDR1 is GTSNPN, CDR2 SVGIG (reference sequence). Deletions cut 6 bases from V and 6 bases from J, with 20 bases between. This CDR3 is built from 14 residues. The CDR3 region is CACRPVPGQDGYTF. In DNA, the CDR3 is TGTGCCTGCCGCCCAGTCCCGGGGCAGGATGGCTACACCTTC.

This clone was detected a few times. V usage is TRBV29-1 and J usage is TRBJ1-1; D is unclear. Germline CDR1 and CDR2: SQVTM and ANQGSEA. V gave up 5 bases and J gave up 0 bases, with 13 bases separating them. This CDR3 comprises 14 residues. The CDR3 region is CSVTLSTLNTEAFF. As DNA, the CDR3 is TGCAGCGTTACCTTGTCTACCCTGAACACTGAAGCTTTCTTT.

This clone occurred a few times. The CDR3 region is CASSAPTPKNIQYF. The CDR3 DNA sequence: TGTGCCAGCAGCGCTCCGACACCTAAAAACATTCAGTACTTC. The chain joins TRBV28 to TRBJ2-4; no definite D call. The germline V and J ends were trimmed by 6 bases and 4 bases, with 13 bases remaining between them. In germline, CDR1 is MDHEN, CDR2 SYDVKM. The CDR3 is made up of 14 amino acids.

Here the CDR3 reads CATSFGTSYTDTQYF. The CDR3 DNA reads as TGCGCCACCTCTTTCGGGACTAGCTACACAGATACGCAGTATTTT. The chain is built from TRBV4-3 and TRBJ2-3, with TRBD2 matching 9 bases. V trimming: 10 bases; J trimming: 2 bases; junction bases outside the gene matches: 10. The CDR3 spans 15 residues. Germline V gene lookup returns CDR1 LGHNA and CDR2 YSLEER.

The sample holds one count of this clone. The chain uses TRBV30 and TRBJ2-3, with TRBD2 identical over 9 bases. The CDR3 has 15 residues. Germline-derived CDR1 and CDR2 are GTSNPN and SVGIG (reference sequence). V was pared by 1 base and J by 6 bases, with 8 bases of the junction left unmatched. DNA of the CDR3: TGTGCCTGGAGTGAGGGCCCTAGCGGGATTGATACGCAGTATTTT. Protein: CAWSEGPSGIDTQYF.

The chain joins TRBV29-1 to TRBJ1-1; a possible D gene is TRBD1 (5 bases). This CDR3 comprises 13 residues. The V gene's germline CDR1 is SQVTM and CDR2 ANQGSEA. V dropped 0 bases and J dropped 6 bases, with 11 bases sitting between them. CDR3 residues: CSVEDQWGSEAFF. The CDR3 DNA follows: TGCAGCGTTGAAGATCAATGGGGGTCTGAAGCTTTCTTT. Combining the CDR3 with reference TRBV29-1 and TRBJ1-1 gives the whole variable domain SAVISQKPSRDICQRGTSLTIQCQVDSQVTMMFWYRQQPGQSLTLIATANQGSEATYESGFVIDKFPISRPNLTFSTLTVSNMSPEDSSIYLCSVEDQWGSEAFFGQGTRLTVV.

This clone was recorded a few times. The gene calls are TRBV4-2 and TRBJ2-1, with 12 positions matching TRBD1. From germline, CDR1 is LGHNA and CDR2 YNFKEQ. The CDR3 totals 15 residues. The trim removed 3 bases at V and 14 bases at J, leaving 11 bases unmatched. The CDR3 spells CASSQSPGQGAQEFF. The CDR3 nucleotides are TGTGCCAGCAGCCAGTCCCCGGGACAGGGGGCCCAGGAGTTCTTC.

The gene calls are TRBV30 and TRBJ1-2; D is ambiguous. The V and J ends lost 3 bases and 5 bases respectively, with 16 bases between them. This CDR3 comprises 14 residues. The germline V gene encodes CDR1 GTSNPN and CDR2 SVGIG (reference sequence). CDR3: CAWRGRVIDYGYTF. The CDR3 nucleotides read TGTGCCTGGAGAGGACGGGTGATTGATTATGGCTACACCTTC.

This clone was seen once. This chain joins TRBV7-9 and TRBJ1-2; no clear D gene. Germline V lookup: CDR1 SEHNR, CDR2 FQNEAQ (reference sequence). The CDR3 totals 11 residues. V lost 3 bases and J 7 bases, leaving 6 bases between the germline ends. Here the CDR3 reads CASSLEGGYTF. The CDR3 region has the DNA TGTGCCAGCAGCTTGGAGGGTGGCTACACCTTC.